Included here is one TCR beta chain sequence, with context. Enrolled during active infection, Seattle patients were then followed longitudinally. There are 19 residues in the CDR3. The germline V gene has CDR1 LNHNV and CDR2 YYDKDF (reference sequence). Trimming shortened V by 0 bases and J by 0 bases, and 15 bases separated the two germline ends. This specimen comes from a study of blood T cell repertoires in COVID-19. The table came from immunoSEQ multiplex PCR; TCRdb's copy has only in-frame clones and leaves some out. The data contain about 120,000 clones, 75% to 90% of them singletons. This sequence was found in a woman in her fifties or sixties with COVID-19, enrolled during active disease. The chain carries TRBV15 and TRBJ1-6; maybe TRBD1 (5 bases). Sequenced material: peripheral blood. The CDR3 DNA follows: TGTGCCACCAGCAGAGATCTTTCAGGGCCGAGCTCCTATAATTCACCCCTCCACTTT. This sequence encodes CATSRDLSGPSSYNSPLHF.